Included here is one TCR beta chain sequence, with context. What it binds is not known. The length of the CDR3 is 14 residues. CDR1 and CDR2 (germline): MNHEY, SVGAGI. Germline trimming cut 5 bases from V and 6 bases from J; bases unmatched to any gene: 4. The sample originates from a study of OX40 agonist ivuxolimab in advanced cancers. As for the study in general: Among those treated, three patients had partial responses, one with hepatocellular carcinoma and two with cutaneous melanoma. Study-level points and caveats: Blood T cells, both CD4+ and CD8+, expanded clonally by week 6 at 0.1 to 3.0 mg/kg. Normalized T-cell clonal expansion was also low in some nonresponders. Partly responding patients at 0.1-3.0 mg/kg showed some of the smallest clonal expansion.

Assay used: immunoSEQ multiplex PCR; TCRdb lists only in-frame clones, some missing. The sample has tens of thousands of clones, approximately 91% seen once. The sequencing here drew on CD4+ or CD8+ T cells sorted from blood, taken in a trial of the OX40 agonist ivuxolimab. The receptor was isolated from an adult with an advanced solid tumor such as melanoma, head and neck, liver or kidney cancer. The genes are TRBV6-5 and TRBJ1-5, with 10 positions matching TRBD1. The CDR3 protein is CASSRDRGGQPQHF. DNA for the CDR3: TGTGCCAGCAGTCGGGACAGGGGTGGTCAGCCCCAGCATTTT.